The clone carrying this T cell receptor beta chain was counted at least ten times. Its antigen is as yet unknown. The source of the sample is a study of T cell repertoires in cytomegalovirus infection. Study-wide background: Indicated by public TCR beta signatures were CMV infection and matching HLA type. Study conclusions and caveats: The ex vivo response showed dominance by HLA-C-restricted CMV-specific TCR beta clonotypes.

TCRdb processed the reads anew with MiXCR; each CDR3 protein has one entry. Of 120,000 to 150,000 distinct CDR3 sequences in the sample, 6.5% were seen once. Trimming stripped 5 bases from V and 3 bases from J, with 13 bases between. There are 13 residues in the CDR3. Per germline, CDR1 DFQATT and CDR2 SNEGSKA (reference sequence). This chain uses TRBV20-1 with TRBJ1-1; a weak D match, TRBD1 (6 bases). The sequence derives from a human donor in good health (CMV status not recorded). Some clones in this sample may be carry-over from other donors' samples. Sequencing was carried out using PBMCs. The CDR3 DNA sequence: TGCAGTGCTTCAGGGGTTAGGGACACTGAAGCTTTCTTT. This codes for CSASGVRDTEAFF.